This passage covers 7 T cell receptor beta chains from one sample sequenced in a study of CD8 T cells in ankylosing spondylitis. Findings and caveats of the study: Seemingly distinctive of ankylosing spondylitis blood was a TCR beta motif formed by eight highly homologous variants.

Which antigens these TCRs recognize remains unknown. TCRdb re-analysed the 5' RACE reads in MiXCR, keeping a single row per CDR3 protein. The sample lists some 840,000 distinct CDR3 sequences, roughly 12% occurring once. The sequencing sample was made of blood, either unsorted or a sorted T cell fraction (not recorded which). The receptors here all came from a male donor with ankylosing spondylitis.

Many counts were recorded for this clonotype. This rearrangement joins TRBV29-1 to TRBJ2-2, with D possibly matching TRBD2 (5 bases). Germline V gene sequence: CDR1 SQVTM, CDR2 ANQGSEA. The CDR3 covers 15 residues. Between the trimmed V and J ends, which lost 4 bases and 2 bases, there was a span of 14 bases. CDR3 bases: TGCAGCGTTGGGGGTGGCCGGGATAACACCGGGGAGCTGTTTTTT. It yields the protein CSVGGGRDNTGELFF.

The chain is built from TRBV18 and TRBJ2-3, with 11 positions matching TRBD2. The V gene end was trimmed by 1 base and the J gene end by 4 bases; junction bases not matched to a gene: 10. Germline V lookup: CDR1 KGHSH, CDR2 LQKENI. The CDR3 covers 18 residues. The CDR3 region has the DNA TGTGCCAGCTCACCACGGCCTACTAGCGGGAGAATATCAGATACGCAGTATTTT. It is translated as CASSPRPTSGRISDTQYF.

The chain links TRBV6-6 to TRBJ1-1; D is ambiguous. V was pared by 1 base and J by 6 bases, with 9 bases between. The germline CDR1 and CDR2 sequences are MNHNY and SVGAGI (reference sequence). This CDR3 is built from 13 residues. CDR3 sequence: CASSYFYPAEAFF. The CDR3 nucleotides read TGTGCCAGCAGTTACTTTTATCCGGCTGAAGCTTTCTTT.

The CDR3 is CASSSKSGTSVYEQYF. The CDR3 nucleotides read TGTGCCAGCAGCTCAAAGTCCGGGACTAGCGTCTACGAGCAGTACTTC. The V call is TRBV7-9, the J call TRBJ2-7, with 10 positions matching TRBD2. The CDR3 is 16 residues long. The trim removed 4 bases at V and 3 bases at J, leaving 9 bases unmatched. In germline, CDR1 is SEHNR, CDR2 FQNEAQ (reference sequence). Supplemented by reference TRBV7-9 and TRBJ2-7, the full variable domain reads DTGVSQNPRHKITKRGQNVTFRCDPISEHNRLYWYRQTLGQGPEFLTYFQNEAQLEKSRLLSDRFSAERPKGSFSTLEIQRTEQGDSAMYLCASSSKSGTSVYEQYFGPGTRLTVT.

The sample holds a few counts of this clonotype. This chain uses TRBV29-1 with TRBJ2-1; 8 nucleotides line up with TRBD2. V dropped 3 bases and J dropped 10; count of bases not matched to a gene: 11. The CDR3 length is 14 residues. In germline, CDR1 is SQVTM, CDR2 ANQGSEA. For the CDR3, the DNA is TGCAGCGTTGACCGACTAGCGCAGGCAGGGGAGCAGTTCTTC. Its translation is CSVDRLAQAGEQFF.

This clonotype was recorded a few times. The V gene is TRBV5-1, the J gene TRBJ2-7; no definite D call. The CDR3 has 14 amino acids. Trimming took off 3 bases at V and 2 bases at J, with 12 bases between the two ends. The germline CDR1 and CDR2 sequences are SGHRS and YFSETQ. The CDR3 reads CASSSDNFPYEQYF. In nucleotides, the CDR3 is TGCGCCAGCAGCTCCGATAATTTCCCCTACGAGCAGTACTTC.

The V call is TRBV7-9, the J call TRBJ2-7; 9 positions match TRBD1. In germline, CDR1 is SEHNR, CDR2 FQNEAQ (reference sequence). The CDR3 runs to 16 residues. Germline trimming cut 3 bases from V and 3 bases from J; bases unmatched to any gene: 9. In DNA, the CDR3 is TGTGCCAGCAGCTTTATCGGGGACAGGGTCCGCTACGAGCAGTACTTC. It specifies CASSFIGDRVRYEQYF.